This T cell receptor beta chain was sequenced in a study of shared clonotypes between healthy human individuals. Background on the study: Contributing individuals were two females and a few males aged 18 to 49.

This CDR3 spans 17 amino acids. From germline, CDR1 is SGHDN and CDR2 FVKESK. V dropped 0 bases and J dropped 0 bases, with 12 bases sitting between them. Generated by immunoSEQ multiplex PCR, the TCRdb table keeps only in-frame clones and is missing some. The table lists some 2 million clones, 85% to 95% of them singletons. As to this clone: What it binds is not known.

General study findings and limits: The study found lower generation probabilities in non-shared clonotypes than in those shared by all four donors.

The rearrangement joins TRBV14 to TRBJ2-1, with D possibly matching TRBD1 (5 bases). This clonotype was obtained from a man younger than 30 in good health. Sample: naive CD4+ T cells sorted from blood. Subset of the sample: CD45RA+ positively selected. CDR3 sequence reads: CASSQDPGSSSYNEQFF. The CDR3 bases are TGTGCCAGCAGCCAAGATCCAGGGTCGAGCTCCTACAATGAGCAGTTCTTC.